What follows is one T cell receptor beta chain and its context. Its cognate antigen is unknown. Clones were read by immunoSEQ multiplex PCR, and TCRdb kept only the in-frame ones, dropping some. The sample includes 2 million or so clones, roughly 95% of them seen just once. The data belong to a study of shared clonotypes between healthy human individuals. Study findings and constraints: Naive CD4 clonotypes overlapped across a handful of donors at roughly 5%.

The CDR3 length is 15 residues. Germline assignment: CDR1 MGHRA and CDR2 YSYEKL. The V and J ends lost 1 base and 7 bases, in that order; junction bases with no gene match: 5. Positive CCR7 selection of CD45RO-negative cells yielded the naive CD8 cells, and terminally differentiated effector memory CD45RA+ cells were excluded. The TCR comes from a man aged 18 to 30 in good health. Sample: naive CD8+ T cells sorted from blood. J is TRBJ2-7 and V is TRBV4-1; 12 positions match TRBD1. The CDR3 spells CASSQAGTGGGEQYF. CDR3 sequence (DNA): TGCGCCAGCAGCCAAGCGGGGACAGGGGGCGGTGAGCAGTACTTC.